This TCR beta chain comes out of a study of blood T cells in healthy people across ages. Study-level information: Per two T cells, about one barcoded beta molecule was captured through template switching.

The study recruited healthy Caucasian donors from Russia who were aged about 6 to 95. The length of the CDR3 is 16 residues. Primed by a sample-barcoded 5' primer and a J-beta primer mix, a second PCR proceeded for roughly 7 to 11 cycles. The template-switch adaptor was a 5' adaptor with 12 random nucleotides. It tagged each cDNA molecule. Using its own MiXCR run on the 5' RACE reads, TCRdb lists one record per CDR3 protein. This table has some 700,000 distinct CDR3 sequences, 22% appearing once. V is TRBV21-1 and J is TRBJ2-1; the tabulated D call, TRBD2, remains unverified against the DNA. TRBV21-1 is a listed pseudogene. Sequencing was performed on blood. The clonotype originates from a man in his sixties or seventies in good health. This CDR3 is CASSAGGGISYNEQFF. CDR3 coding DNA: TGTGCCAGCAGCGCTGGCGGGGGTATCTCCTACAATGAGCAGTTCTTC.